The 7 T cell receptor beta chains in this list originate from one sample, sequenced in a study of shared clonotypes between healthy human individuals. Some clones are missing from TCRdb's copy, which holds only in-frame ones; the method was immunoSEQ multiplex PCR. The data hold roughly 1.4 million clones, with 97% to 99% observed a single time. The sequenced material came from naive CD4+ T cells sorted from blood. Documented subset: CD45RA+ positively selected. The receptor set was obtained from a man aged 30 to 45 in good health.

The chain couples TRBV5-1 to TRBJ1-4; TRBD1 might be the D (6 bases). Trimming took 2 bases from V and 6 from J, leaving 11 bases between them. CDR3 size: 14 residues. The germline gives CDR1 SGHRS, CDR2 YFSETQ. The CDR3 loop is CASSFLGADEKLFF. For the CDR3, the DNA is TGCGCCAGCAGCTTTCTGGGGGCGGATGAAAAACTGTTTTTT.

The chain employs TRBV30 and TRBJ2-2; D might be TRBD1 (5 bases). The germline gives CDR1 GTSNPN, CDR2 SVGIG (reference sequence). Trimming pared 2 bases from V and 0 bases from J, leaving 10 bases between. The CDR3 has 15 amino acids. Here the CDR3 reads CAWSSLTANTGELFF. CDR3 bases: TGTGCCTGGAGTTCACTGACAGCGAACACCGGGGAGCTGTTTTTT.

The J gene is TRBJ1-2, the V gene TRBV5-6; D gene uncertain. This CDR3 spans 14 amino acids. CDR1 SGHDT and CDR2 YYEEEE come from the germline V gene. V lost 1 base to trimming and J lost 5 bases, with 12 bases between them. CDR3 amino acids: CASSLRGRQYGYTF. For the CDR3, the DNA is TGTGCCAGCAGCTTGCGGGGTCGGCAGTATGGCTACACCTTC.

A note on this clone: Other DNA sequences in the same sample also yield this CDR3. This sequence joins TRBV28 and TRBJ2-2; D remains unclear. The CDR3 consists of 13 residues. Between the trimmed V and J ends, which lost 6 bases and 2 bases, there was a span of 7 bases. Looked up from germline, CDR1 is MDHEN and CDR2 is SYDVKM. CDR3 coding DNA: TGTGCCAGCAGGTCCGGCAACACCGGGGAGCTGTTTTTT. Protein product: CASRSGNTGELFF.

This sequence joins TRBV14 and TRBJ1-1; D ambiguous. This CDR3 is 16 amino acids long. With 0 bases removed from V and 8 bases from J, the gap between germline ends came to 19 bases. Germline V CDR1 and CDR2: SGHDN, FVKESK. The CDR3 DNA is TGTGCCAGCAGCCAAGAAGTTAGGGTACTAATTTCAGAAGCTTTCTTT. Translating gives CASSQEVRVLISEAFF.

This clone showed up just once. J is TRBJ2-7 and V is TRBV5-4; D perhaps matches TRBD2 (7 bases). This CDR3 has 15 residues. The V gene's germline CDR1 is SGHNT and CDR2 YYREEE (reference sequence). V was cut by 2 bases and J by 2 bases, with 14 bases left in between. Here the CDR3 reads CASSLEAGATYEQYF. CDR3 nucleotide sequence: TGTGCCAGCAGCTTAGAGGCGGGGGCCACCTACGAGCAGTACTTC.

In nucleotides, the CDR3 is TGTGCCACCAGCAGAGATCTTTGGACTAGCGTCTGGCAACAAGAGACCCAGTACTTC. It encodes CATSRDLWTSVWQQETQYF. This chain uses TRBV15 with TRBJ2-5; 9 positions match TRBD2. V shed 0 bases, J shed 2 bases, and the junction held 13 bases outside the gene matches. Germline V gives CDR1 LNHNV, CDR2 YYDKDF (reference sequence). The CDR3 is 19 amino acids.